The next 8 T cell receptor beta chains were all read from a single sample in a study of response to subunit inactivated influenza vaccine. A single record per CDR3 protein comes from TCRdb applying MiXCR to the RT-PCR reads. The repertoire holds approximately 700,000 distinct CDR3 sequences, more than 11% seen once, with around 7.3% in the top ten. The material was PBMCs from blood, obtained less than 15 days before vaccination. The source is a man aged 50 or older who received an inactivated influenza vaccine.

The CDR3 bases are TGTGCCAGCAGCCAGGACAGGTTCCTAGCCAAAAACATTCAGTACTTC. As protein: CASSQDRFLAKNIQYF. The chain is built from TRBV14 and TRBJ2-4, with 7 bases that match TRBD1. This CDR3 is 16 amino acids long. Germline V gene sequence: CDR1 SGHDN, CDR2 FVKESK. Trimming at V came to 3 bases and at J to 0 bases, leaving 5 bases not matched to a gene.

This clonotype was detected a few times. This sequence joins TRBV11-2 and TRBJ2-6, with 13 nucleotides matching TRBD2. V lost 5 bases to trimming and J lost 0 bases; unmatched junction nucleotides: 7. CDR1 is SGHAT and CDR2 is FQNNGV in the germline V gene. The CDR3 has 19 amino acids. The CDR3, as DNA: TGTGCCAGCAGCCGGAGGACTAGCGGGAGTAACTCTGGGGCCAACGTCCTGACTTTC. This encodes CASSRRTSGSNSGANVLTF.

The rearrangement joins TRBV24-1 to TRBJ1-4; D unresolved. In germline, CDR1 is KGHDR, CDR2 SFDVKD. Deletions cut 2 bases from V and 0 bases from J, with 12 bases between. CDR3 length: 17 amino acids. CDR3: CATSDSRASATNEKLFF. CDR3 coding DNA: TGTGCCACCAGTGATTCAAGGGCGAGTGCAACTAATGAAAAACTGTTTTTT.

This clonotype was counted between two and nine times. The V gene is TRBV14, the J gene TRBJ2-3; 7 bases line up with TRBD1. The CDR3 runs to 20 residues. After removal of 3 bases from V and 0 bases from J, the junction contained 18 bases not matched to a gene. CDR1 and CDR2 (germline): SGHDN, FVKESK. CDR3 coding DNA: TGTGCCAGCAGCCATCGGCGTCTCTTGGTGAGGGGGCCAAGCACAGATACGCAGTATTTT. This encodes CASSHRRLLVRGPSTDTQYF.

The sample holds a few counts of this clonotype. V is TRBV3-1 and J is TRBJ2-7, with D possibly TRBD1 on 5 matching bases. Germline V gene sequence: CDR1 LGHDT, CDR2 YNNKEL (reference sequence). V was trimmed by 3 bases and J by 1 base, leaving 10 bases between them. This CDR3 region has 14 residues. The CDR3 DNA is TGTGCCAGCAGCCAGGAACAGGCGTCCTACGAGCAGTACTTC. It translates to CASSQEQASYEQYF.

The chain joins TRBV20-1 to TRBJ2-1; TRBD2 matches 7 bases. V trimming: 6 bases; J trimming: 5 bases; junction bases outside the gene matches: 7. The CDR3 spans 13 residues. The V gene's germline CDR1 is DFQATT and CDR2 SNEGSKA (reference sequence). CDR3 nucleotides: TGCAGTGCCCCCACTAGCGCTCACAATGAGCAGTTCTTC. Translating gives CSAPTSAHNEQFF.

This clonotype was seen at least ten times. The CDR3 nucleotides read TGTGCCATCAGTGAAAGGTCGGACACCTACGAGCAGTACTTC. As protein: CAISERSDTYEQYF. The V gene is TRBV10-3, the J gene TRBJ2-7; possibly TRBD1 for D (5 bases). V shed 3 bases and J shed 2 bases, with 11 bases lying between them. Germline V lookup: CDR1 ENHRY, CDR2 SYGVKD. This CDR3 comprises 14 residues.

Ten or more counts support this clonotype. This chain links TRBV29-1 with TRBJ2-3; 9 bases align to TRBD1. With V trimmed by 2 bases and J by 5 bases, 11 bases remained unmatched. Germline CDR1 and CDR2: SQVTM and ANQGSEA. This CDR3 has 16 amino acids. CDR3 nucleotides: TGCAGCGTTGAATGGGGGCGGACAGGGGTTGTAGATACGCAGTATTTT. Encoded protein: CSVEWGRTGVVDTQYF.